These 25 T cell receptor beta chains share one sample of origin, sequenced in a study of early T cells in non-severe SARS-CoV-2 infection. TCRdb reanalysed the 5' RACE reads using MiXCR and keeps one entry per CDR3 protein. Among about 61,000 distinct CDR3 sequences listed, approximately 9.3% were seen once. Sequenced input: whole blood. Source of these receptors: an adult who was a healthcare worker with PCR-confirmed SARS-CoV-2 infection or an uninfected control (not recorded which).

This clonotype turned up a few times. This rearrangement joins TRBV7-8 to TRBJ1-2, with D possibly matching TRBD1 (5 bases). The germline V gene encodes CDR1 SGHVS and CDR2 FQNEAQ. This CDR3 contains 13 residues. V lost 4 bases and J 6 bases, leaving 12 bases between the germline ends. The CDR3 spells CASSSPGGDGYTF. The CDR3 DNA follows: TGTGCCAGCAGCTCCCCCGGGGGTGATGGCTACACCTTC. Drawing the rest from reference TRBV7-8 and TRBJ1-2, the complete variable domain is GAGVSQSPRYKVAKRGQDVALRCDPISGHVSLFWYQQALGQGPEFLTYFQNEAQLDKSGLPSDRFFAERPEGSVSTLKIQRTQQEDSAVYLCASSSPGGDGYTFGSGTRLTVV.

By sample share, this clonotype is medium-sized. This chain uses TRBV20-1 with TRBJ1-1; no clear D. V was shortened by 3 bases and J by 5 bases, with 7 bases between the two germline ends. Germline-derived CDR1 and CDR2 are DFQATT and SNEGSKA (reference sequence). The CDR3 spans 11 residues. This chain's CDR3 is CSASGPTEAFF. Written as DNA, the CDR3 is TGCAGTGCTAGCGGTCCGACTGAAGCTTTCTTT.

This clonotype came up many times. CDR3 coding DNA: TGTGCCAGCAGCCTGGTCGGTGTCGACGGGGAGCTGTTTTTT. Translated, it gives CASSLVGVDGELFF. This sequence joins TRBV7-9 and TRBJ2-2; no firm D call. The germline V gene has CDR1 SEHNR and CDR2 FQNEAQ (reference sequence). The CDR3 covers 14 residues. Trimming stripped 5 bases from V and 7 bases from J, with 14 bases between.

This chain connects TRBV29-1 to TRBJ2-3; D is possibly TRBD1 or TRBD2 (5 bases each). This CDR3 contains 13 residues. CDR1 and CDR2 (germline): SQVTM, ANQGSEA. Trimming shortened V by 7 bases and J by 0 bases, and 11 bases separated the two germline ends. CDR3: CSASRDSTDTQYF. The CDR3 region has the DNA TGCAGCGCATCCAGGGACAGCACAGATACGCAGTATTTT.

This clonotype was recorded many times. CDR3 loop: CATMLTGKTEAFF. In DNA, the CDR3 is TGTGCCACCATGTTGACAGGGAAAACTGAAGCTTTCTTT. The genes are TRBV2 and TRBJ1-1, with 7 nucleotides matching TRBD1. CDR3 length equals 13 residues. In germline, CDR1 is SNHLY, CDR2 FYNNEI. With V trimmed by 10 bases and J by 5 bases, 10 bases remained unmatched.

This clonotype was counted ten times or more. The chain combines TRBV2 with TRBJ2-7, with unresolved D. CDR1 is SNHLY and CDR2 is FYNNEI in the germline V gene. Trimming cost V 3 bases and J 6 bases, with 15 bases left between them. The CDR3 sequence is 14 residues long. The CDR3 DNA follows: TGTGCCAGCAGTGATCAGAGGCAGATTCCCGAGCAGTACGTC. This translates into CASSDQRQIPEQYV.

This clonotype was seen at least ten times. The chain links TRBV24-1 to TRBJ1-2; D is possibly TRBD1 (5 bases). Germline CDR1 and CDR2: KGHDR and SFDVKD. V lost 5 bases and J 2 bases, leaving 11 bases between the germline ends. The CDR3 has 14 residues. The CDR3 nucleotides are TGTGCCACCAGTGCCGGGGGAGCGAACTATGGCTACACCTTC. Protein sequence: CATSAGGANYGYTF.

This clonotype was detected a few times. The gene calls are TRBV12-3 or TRBV12-4 and TRBJ2-3; 8 positions agree with TRBD1. The V and J ends lost 5 bases and 2 bases, in that order; junction bases with no gene match: 3. The CDR3 extends over 14 amino acids. The CDR3 here is CASSPGGFTDTQYF. DNA for the CDR3: TGTGCCAGCAGTCCAGGGGGCTTCACAGATACGCAGTATTTT.

This sequence joins TRBV7-6 and TRBJ2-5, with D perhaps TRBD1 or TRBD2 (5 bases each). Trimming cost V 5 bases and J 0 bases, with 10 bases left between them. CDR1 and CDR2 from the germline V gene are SGHVS and FNYEAQ. The CDR3 is 14 residues long. The CDR3 here is CASSTGPNQETQYF. The DNA for the CDR3 is TGTGCCAGCAGCACGGGACCGAACCAAGAGACCCAGTACTTC.

V gene TRBV7-2 combines with J gene TRBJ1-4; tentatively, D is TRBD1 (5 bases). Germline V gene lookup returns CDR1 SGHTA and CDR2 FQGNSA. The germline V and J ends were trimmed by 3 bases and 8 bases, with 19 bases remaining between them. The CDR3 consists of 16 residues. CDR3 nucleotides: TGTGCCAGCAGCTTGACCCGCCGTGGGGCGCAGGAAAAACTGTTTTTT. Translating gives CASSLTRRGAQEKLFF.

The chain joins TRBV4-1 to TRBJ2-6; D remains unclear. There are 13 residues in the CDR3. The V end was cut by 1 base, the J end by 2 bases, with 0 bases between. Looked up from germline, CDR1 is MGHRA and CDR2 is YSYEKL. The CDR3 reads CASSQAGANVLTF. The CDR3 DNA is TGCGCCAGCAGCCAAGCTGGGGCCAACGTCCTGACTTTC.

Only a few counts were recorded for this clonotype. This rearrangement joins TRBV7-3 to TRBJ2-1, with no clear D. CDR1 and CDR2 (germline): SGHTA, FQGTGA. There are 13 residues in the CDR3. V was shortened by 4 bases and J by 6 bases, with 10 bases between the two germline ends. CDR3 in DNA: TGTGCCAGCAGCTCCCTAACCAGCAATGAGCAGTTCTTC. Protein product: CASSSLTSNEQFF. Filled out from reference TRBV7-3 and TRBJ2-1, the complete variable domain reads GAGVSQTPSNKVTEKGKYVELRCDPISGHTALYWYRQSLGQGPEFLIYFQGTGAADDSGLPNDRFFAVRPEGSVSTLKIQRTERGDSAVYLCASSSLTSNEQFFGPGTRLTVL.

J is TRBJ1-2 and V is TRBV19, with D possibly matching TRBD1 (6 bases). The CDR3 runs to 14 residues. The germline V gene has CDR1 LNHDA and CDR2 SQIVND (reference sequence). V dropped 0 bases and J dropped 8 bases, with 13 bases sitting between them. CDR3 in DNA: TGTGCCAGTAGTATAGAGGACAGACTGAAAGGCTACACCTTC. It translates to CASSIEDRLKGYTF.

This clonotype occurred a few times. The chain has TRBV6-1 and TRBJ2-2, with TRBD1 identical over 12 bases. The CDR3 sequence is 16 residues long. Germline V gene sequence: CDR1 MNHNS, CDR2 SASEGT. Losses at the gene ends were 10 bases for V and 5 bases for J; bases not matched to a gene: 11. CDR3 in DNA: TGTGCCATACGCCGGGACAGGGGGCGAGATACCGGGGAGCTGTTTTTT. Translating it yields CAIRRDRGRDTGELFF.

The chain joins TRBV4-2 to TRBJ1-6; D gene uncertain. Germline V gene lookup returns CDR1 LGHNA and CDR2 YNFKEQ. Trimming removed 1 base from V and 5 bases from J, with 12 bases in between. The CDR3 totals 16 residues. The CDR3 region has the DNA TGTGCCAGCAGCCAAGTGGGGTTAGGCGATAATTCACCCCTCCACTTT. Its protein product is CASSQVGLGDNSPLHF.

V gene TRBV18 combines with J gene TRBJ1-1; D remains unclear. CDR1 and CDR2 (germline): KGHSH, LQKENI. There are 16 residues in the CDR3. The germline V and J ends were trimmed by 2 bases and 1 base, with 14 bases remaining between them. CDR3 region: CASSPGQPGRNTEAFF. CDR3 coding DNA: TGTGCCAGCTCACCAGGCCAGCCTGGAAGGAACACTGAAGCTTTCTTT. The entire variable domain, with the rest obtained from reference TRBV18 and TRBJ1-1, is as follows: NAGVMQNPRHLVRRRGQEARLRCSPMKGHSHVYWYRQLPEEGLKFMVYLQKENIIDESGMPKERFSAEFPKEGPSILRIQQVVRGDSAAYFCASSPGQPGRNTEAFFGQGTRLTVV.

In this sample, this clonotype turned up many times. J is TRBJ1-2 and V is TRBV7-9; D perhaps matches TRBD1 (6 bases). V was clipped by 0 bases and J by 3 bases, with 23 bases between them. The CDR3 is 19 amino acids. CDR1 and CDR2 (germline): SEHNR, FQNEAQ (reference sequence). This CDR3 reads CASSLARPGDLGNYYGYTF. The CDR3 DNA reads as TGTGCCAGCAGCTTAGCGAGGCCAGGGGATTTGGGAAACTACTATGGCTACACCTTC.

This clonotype was seen only a few times. This chain connects TRBV19 to TRBJ2-6; 7 bases line up with TRBD1. Germline CDR1 and CDR2: LNHDA and SQIVND (reference sequence). This CDR3 comprises 15 residues. Trimming cost V 4 bases and J 1 base; bases outside gene matches: 1. CDR3 protein: CASSKTGSGANVLTF. CDR3 sequence (DNA): TGTGCCAGTAGTAAGACAGGGTCTGGGGCCAACGTCCTGACTTTC.

This clonotype has a handful of counts. The J gene is TRBJ2-5, the V gene TRBV5-1; a weak D match, TRBD1 (5 bases). Deletions cut 2 bases from V and 1 base from J, with 12 bases between. Germline V gives CDR1 SGHRS, CDR2 YFSETQ. This CDR3 spans 15 amino acids. CDR3 nucleotides: TGCGCCAGCAGCTTAATGGGGCAGTCCCAAGAGACCCAGTACTTC. Its protein is CASSLMGQSQETQYF.

This chain connects TRBV6-6 to TRBJ1-1, with a weak D call TRBD1 (5 bases). CDR1 is MNHNY and CDR2 is SVGAGI in the germline V gene (reference sequence). The CDR3 contains 12 residues. Trimming removed 8 bases from V and 1 base from J, with 8 bases in between. CDR3 residues: CASGGGNTEAFF. CDR3 in DNA: TGTGCCAGCGGGGGGGGGAACACTGAAGCTTTCTTT.

The CDR3: CASRDRAGVYGYTF. For the CDR3, the DNA is TGTGCCAGCAGGGACAGGGCTGGAGTCTATGGCTACACCTTC. This rearrangement joins TRBV6-5 to TRBJ1-2; 8 bases agree with TRBD1. Germline V gives CDR1 MNHEY, CDR2 SVGAGI. CDR3 length: 14 residues. Trimming removed 6 bases from V and 4 bases from J; junction bases left unmatched: 7.

This clonotype was seen a handful of times. The J gene is TRBJ2-7, the V gene TRBV11-2; D gene uncertain. There are 15 residues in the CDR3. The V end was cut by 4 bases, the J end by 0 bases, with 13 bases between. Germline V gene lookup returns CDR1 SGHAT and CDR2 FQNNGV. The CDR3 loop is CASSSHRLNSYEQYV. The CDR3 DNA sequence: TGTGCCAGCAGCTCGCACCGACTCAACTCCTACGAGCAGTACGTC.

This chain links TRBV7-2 with TRBJ2-1; 12 nucleotides align to TRBD2. Germline CDR1 and CDR2: SGHTA and FQGNSA. This CDR3 is built from 17 residues. Trimming removed 4 bases from V and 7 bases from J; junction bases left unmatched: 11. The CDR3 DNA reads as TGTGCCAGCAGCTCCCCCACATCTAGCGGGGGGGCTAATGAGCAGTTCTTC. Translation: CASSSPTSSGGANEQFF. The full variable domain, with the rest looked up from reference TRBV7-2 and TRBJ2-1, is GAGVSQSPSNKVTEKGKDVELRCDPISGHTALYWYRQSLGQGLEFLIYFQGNSAPDKSGLPSDRFSAERTGGSVSTLTIQRTQQEDSAVYLCASSSPTSSGGANEQFFGPGTRLTVL.

This clonotype has a handful of counts. The chain joins TRBV5-1 to TRBJ2-1; D uncertain. The V end lost 0 bases, the J end lost 0 bases, and 10 bases lay between the germline ends. Per the germline V gene, CDR1 is SGHRS and CDR2 is YFSETQ. CDR3 length equals 16 residues. The CDR3 region is CASSLGYSSSYNEQFF. The CDR3 nucleotides are TGCGCCAGCAGCTTGGGATACAGCAGCTCCTACAATGAGCAGTTCTTC.

This clonotype was counted only a few times. This chain connects TRBV15 to TRBJ2-4, with 14 bases identical to TRBD2. The CDR3 spans 15 residues. CDR1 and CDR2 from the germline V gene are LNHNV and YYDKDF (reference sequence). The V segment lost 6 bases and the J segment 4 bases; nucleotides outside the gene matches: 2. CDR3 amino acids: CATRTSGGAKNIQYF. The DNA of the CDR3 is TGTGCCACCAGGACTAGCGGGGGGGCAAAAAACATTCAGTACTTC. The variable domain in full, with the rest retrieved from reference TRBV15 and TRBJ2-4, is DAMVIQNPRYQVTQFGKPVTLSCSQTLNHNVMYWYQQKSSQAPKLLFHYYDKDFNNEADTPDNFQSRRPNTSFCFLDIRSPGLGDTAMYLCATRTSGGAKNIQYFGAGTRLSVL.